This is a list of T cell receptor beta chains from one sample in a study of T cell responses to AZD1222 COVID-19 vaccine. Only in-frame clones appear in the TCRdb table, and some are missing; sequencing was by immunoSEQ multiplex PCR. The sample lists about 99,000 clones; roughly nine tenths were seen once. Sequenced here: peripheral blood, sampled 28 days after the second AZD1222 dose. The origin of the receptors is an adult who received the AZD1222 COVID-19 vaccine. Both conserved end residues are part of each CDR3. The D gene is left open where the match is weak. A clone size is listed for some rows: how often the clone was seen (once, few, many), or a class if it is expanded.

TGTGCCAGCAGCCCGACAGGGGGTGGCTACGAGCAGTACTTC	CASSPTGGGYEQYF	TRBV3-1/TRBV3-2	TRBD1	.	14	TRBJ2-7
TGTGCCAGCTCACCCTCGCTTAGCTCTGGGGCCAACGTCCTGACTTTC	CASSPSLSSGANVLTF	TRBV18	.	.	16	TRBJ2-6
TGTGCCAGCAGCCGACAGGGGAGGGTCACTGAAGCTTTCTTT	CASSRQGRVTEAFF	TRBV3-1/TRBV3-2	TRBD1	.	14	TRBJ1-1
TGTGCCAGCAGTTTAAGGGTAGCTGGAAACACCATATATTTT	CASSLRVAGNTIYF	TRBV28	.	.	14	TRBJ1-3
TGTGCCAGCAGTTCTGACAGCATCTCCGGAAACACCATATATTTT	CASSSDSISGNTIYF	TRBV7-6	.	once	15	TRBJ1-3
TGTGCCAGCAGTTTATCGGCGGGGGCGCACCCCTACGAGCAGTACTTC	CASSLSAGAHPYEQYF	TRBV27	.	.	16	TRBJ2-7
TGTGCCAGCAGCGCCCGGACTAGCCCCACCGGGGAGCTGTTTTTT	CASSARTSPTGELFF	TRBV9	TRBD2	.	15	TRBJ2-2
TGCAGTGCGAAAGGACAAAACATTCAGTACTTC	CSAKGQNIQYF	TRBV20-1	.	.	11	TRBJ2-4
TGTGCCAGCAGTAAGGGTCGGAGCCCCAATCAGCCCCAGCATTTT	CASSKGRSPNQPQHF	TRBV7-8	.	.	15	TRBJ1-5
TGTGCCAGCAGCTGGGGGGTCGGAAACACCATATATTTT	CASSWGVGNTIYF	TRBV12-3/TRBV12-4	.	.	13	TRBJ1-3
TGTGCCAGCAGCTCCGCCGGCCTAACGGGGACACCCCTCCACTTT	CASSSAGLTGTPLHF	TRBV7-9	.	.	15	TRBJ1-6
TGTGCCAGCAACAAAGTCTACAATGAGCAGTTCTTC	CASNKVYNEQFF	TRBV28	.	.	12	TRBJ2-1
TGTGCCAGCAGTTCACGGCTCCGCCCTTACAATGAGCAGTTCTTC	CASSSRLRPYNEQFF	TRBV27	.	.	15	TRBJ2-1
TGTGCCAGCTCACCGGGGGCCAATCAGCCCCAGCATTTT	CASSPGANQPQHF	TRBV18	.	.	13	TRBJ1-5
TGCAGCGTCGCCGGGACCGCAGGTGGCTACACCTTC	CSVAGTAGGYTF	TRBV29-1	.	once	12	TRBJ1-2
TGTGCCAGCAGTGCAATGACAGGGCCGCAAGAGACCCAGTACTTC	CASSAMTGPQETQYF	TRBV2	TRBD1	.	15	TRBJ2-5
TGTGCCAGCAGCCTAACAGGGGCGGGGGCCAACGTCCTGACTTTC	CASSLTGAGANVLTF	TRBV5-6	TRBD1	.	15	TRBJ2-6
TGTGCCAGCGGCTTAGGGGGGGAGCTGTTTTTT	CASGLGGELFF	TRBV6-5	.	.	11	TRBJ2-2